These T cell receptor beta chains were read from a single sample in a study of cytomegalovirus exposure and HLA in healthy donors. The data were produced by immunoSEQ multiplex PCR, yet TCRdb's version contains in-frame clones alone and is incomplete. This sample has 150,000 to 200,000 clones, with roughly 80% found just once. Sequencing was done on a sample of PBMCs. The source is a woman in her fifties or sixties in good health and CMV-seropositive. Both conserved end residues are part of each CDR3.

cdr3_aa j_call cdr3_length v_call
CASSSGGATDTQYF TRBJ2-3 14 TRBV6-6
CASSQNPLAGEYNEQFF TRBJ2-1 17 TRBV4-2
CAREDSSNQPQHF TRBJ1-5 13 TRBV21-1
CASSPGGGNTEAFF TRBJ1-1 14 TRBV18
CASSGERGYGYTF TRBJ1-2 13 TRBV10-3
CAISEGTVGTEAFF TRBJ1-1 14 TRBV10-3
CASRDSRNEQFF TRBJ2-1 12 TRBV27
CASSPDGGGQPQHF TRBJ1-5 14 TRBV18
CAWSVKRAGEAFF TRBJ1-1 13 TRBV30
CASSPRGPDTQYF TRBJ2-3 13 TRBV7-8
CASGRRVDTQYF TRBJ2-3 12 TRBV5-6
CASSPIQGRLTEAFF TRBJ1-1 15 TRBV7-2
CASSPRNSGATDTQYF TRBJ2-3 16 TRBV7-8
CASSPHSGGPDEQYF TRBJ2-7 15 TRBV6-9
CAISVNLGVDTGELFF TRBJ2-2 16 TRBV10-3
CASSGQGAKNTGELFF TRBJ2-2 16 TRBV6-4
CASSVGGSQGYTF TRBJ1-2 13 TRBV9
CASSIPGTPLHF TRBJ1-6 12 TRBV7-3